Listed below are T cell receptor beta chains from one sample, sequenced in a study of Graves' ophthalmopathy and Graves' hyperthyroidism. TCRdb reprocessed the multiplex PCR reads with MiXCR, giving one entry per CDR3 protein. The data contain 400,000 to 500,000 distinct CDR3 sequences, around 21% of them singletons. Sequencing was performed on peripheral blood. These receptors were taken from a woman younger than 35 with stable Graves' hyperthyroidism. Each CDR3 is given without its conserved first and last residue. A D gene is named only where the DNA matches it firmly.

j_gene,d_gene,v_gene,CDR3aa
TRBJ2-7,TRBD1,TRBV28,ASSLQGQLNSYEQY
TRBJ1-5,.,TRBV2,ASSATKNQPQH
TRBJ2-7,TRBD2,TRBV5-1,ASSLTAGGGYEQY
TRBJ2-5,TRBD2,TRBV4-1,ASSPLAGGPRSGETQY
TRBJ2-7,TRBD2,TRBV28,ASRRSGIYEQY
TRBJ1-6,.,TRBV20-1,SARPDGNSPLH
TRBJ1-6,TRBD1,TRBV27,ASSPRDRGVSPLH
TRBJ2-7,TRBD1,TRBV7-9,ASSSYDRAYEQY
TRBJ2-7,.,TRBV4-2,ASSQGGAGGAYEQY
TRBJ2-5,TRBD1,TRBV28,ASRTGTGGWETQY
TRBJ2-7,.,TRBV7-2,ASSHDGQLRRGYEQY
TRBJ2-7,TRBD1,TRBV12-3/TRBV12-4,ASSNRDREQEQY
TRBJ2-7,TRBD2,TRBV2,ASRLAGGTYEQY
TRBJ1-5,.,TRBV2,ASSDKADDQPQH
TRBJ2-7,TRBD1,TRBV20-1,SARDLRRQGTYEQY
TRBJ1-2,TRBD1,TRBV11-2,ASSPTTGTSQGVNGYT
TRBJ1-1,.,TRBV20-1,SAIGWTADTEAF
TRBJ2-5,.,TRBV11-2,ASSPAVVREETQY
TRBJ2-6,.,TRBV6-1,ASSEGVGAYVLT
TRBJ2-7,.,TRBV10-3,AISEETFEFYEQY
TRBJ1-2,TRBD1,TRBV6-1,ASRVDRFSNYGYT
TRBJ1-1,.,TRBV10-3,AIRGDQRYTDAF
TRBJ2-2,.,TRBV6-1,ASSEPKGRTGELF
TRBJ2-7,TRBD2,TRBV28,ASRLTETASGLQTYEQY
TRBJ1-1,.,TRBV20-1,SAWGSGHTEAF
TRBJ2-5,TRBD2,TRBV4-1,ASSQAPSGHQETQY
TRBJ2-6,TRBD1,TRBV12-3/TRBV12-4,ASSLRQGSSGANVLT
TRBJ1-6,.,TRBV7-2,GSGGLYNSPLH
TRBJ2-7,TRBD2,TRBV10-3,ATLGGRGEQY
TRBJ1-2,.,TRBV7-2,ASSLATAYGYT
TRBJ1-1,.,TRBV30,AWGRTATEAF
TRBJ2-7,.,TRBV24-1,ATSDSGIGEQY
TRBJ2-5,TRBD2,TRBV4-3,ASSQDAGGGETQY
TRBJ2-7,.,TRBV28,ASSLGTAVLEQY
TRBJ2-7,TRBD2,TRBV2,ASSRDYLSYEQY
TRBJ1-1,TRBD1,TRBV20-1,SAFQDRGLGMNTEAF
TRBJ2-5,TRBD1,TRBV6-1,ASSQTGSQETQY
TRBJ1-1,TRBD1,TRBV12-3/TRBV12-4,ASTRQGKNTEAF
TRBJ2-7,TRBD1,TRBV7-9,ASSLQGATEQY
TRBJ1-1,TRBD1,TRBV12-3/TRBV12-4,ASSPGTGRHTEAF
TRBJ2-2,.,TRBV3-1,ASSRSLTGELF
TRBJ2-5,.,TRBV2,ASSVQGNRETQY
TRBJ2-7,.,TRBV6-1,ASSDREYEQY
TRBJ1-2,.,TRBV19,ASSALAGSYGYT
TRBJ2-7,TRBD2,TRBV6-5,ASSPGLPYEQY
TRBJ2-1,TRBD1,TRBV4-1,ASSHYYRTGPFREGYNEQF
TRBJ2-5,.,TRBV25-1,ASSDLEHGLQETQY
TRBJ1-1,TRBD1,TRBV2,ASIGDRAMNTEAF
TRBJ1-1,.,TRBV6-5,ASSYRSVEAF
TRBJ2-7,TRBD2,TRBV28,ASSLSGGGEQY
TRBJ2-7,TRBD1,TRBV7-2,ASSLGDSNYEQY
TRBJ2-5,.,TRBV12-3/TRBV12-4,ASSHKIQGQETQY
TRBJ1-2,.,TRBV6-1,ASSVGSWDGYT
TRBJ1-1,.,TRBV7-9,ASSAQLVNTEAF
TRBJ2-2,.,TRBV6-2/TRBV6-3,ASSYPADGGHRSGELF